The rows below give T cell receptor beta chains drawn from one sample of a study of blood T cell repertoires in COVID-19. TCRdb's table, derived via immunoSEQ multiplex PCR, lists solely in-frame clones and lacks some. The sample contains tens of thousands of clones, about 90% of which appear only once. Sequences were obtained from peripheral blood. These receptors all come from a human donor with active COVID-19. The donor label of this sample is uncertain. Each CDR3 is given without its conserved first and last residue. The order of the fields is V gene, J gene, CDR3 protein.

TRBV19	TRBJ2-2	ASTGQGWGNTGELF
TRBV4-3	TRBJ2-4	ASSQGGGQSNIQY
TRBV5-1	TRBJ1-6	ASSFSSGGSYNSPLH
TRBV7-2	TRBJ1-4	ASSPDRGSEKLF
TRBV6-5	TRBJ1-2	ASRKIRNYGYT
TRBV28	TRBJ2-1	ASSLIRSSEQF
TRBV4-1	TRBJ1-5	ASSQVSGGSNQPQH
TRBV6-2/TRBV6-3	TRBJ1-5	ASSYVRLNQPQH
TRBV5-1	TRBJ1-4	ASGTGWGSNEKLF
TRBV5-1	TRBJ1-1	ASSLVRGANTEAF
TRBV7-9	TRBJ1-6	ASSQGQGSSPLH
TRBV2	TRBJ1-4	ASIRDSPEKLF
TRBV7-9	TRBJ1-1	ASSLGPTEAF
TRBV3-1/TRBV3-2	TRBJ2-3	ASSIRGGRVDTQY
TRBV7-3	TRBJ2-7	ASSLNFGLIYEQY
TRBV6-2/TRBV6-3	TRBJ1-1	ASSSRGQGWTEAF
TRBV6-5	TRBJ2-2	ASRTTGGRTGELF
TRBV18	TRBJ1-1	ASSPRGQLNTEAF
TRBV7-8	TRBJ2-2	ASSALAGGELF
TRBV5-1	TRBJ1-2	ASSLGSYGYT
TRBV5-4	TRBJ1-6	ASSLAQGDSPLH
TRBV3-1/TRBV3-2	TRBJ1-1	ASSPPYNTEAF
TRBV18	TRBJ1-2	ASSPGGANYGYT
TRBV7-6	TRBJ1-1	ASSLAPGADTEAF
TRBV27	TRBJ2-7	ASSLIAGASYEQY
TRBV11-2	TRBJ1-4	ASSAGQNEKLF
TRBV9	TRBJ1-1	ASSKTGISEAF
TRBV7-2	TRBJ2-1	ASSLASVLPTGEQF
TRBV5-4	TRBJ2-1	ASSLEPDRVNEQF
TRBV27	TRBJ2-2	ASSPRGRDTGELF
TRBV11-2	TRBJ2-3	ASRRLAGSASTDTQY
TRBV4-1	TRBJ2-1	ASSQDAGEGEQF
TRBV12-3/TRBV12-4	TRBJ2-7	ASSAGEQY
TRBV29-1	TRBJ2-2	SVGQPNTGELF
TRBV5-1	TRBJ2-1	ASTNPGLKTTTAYNEQF
TRBV4-3	TRBJ2-7	ASSQDSRTGAEQY
TRBV5-5	TRBJ2-7	ASSLLAGPSYEQY
TRBV4-3	TRBJ1-2	ASSQDREPFYGYT
TRBV14	TRBJ2-7	ASSQTGTIHSYEQY
TRBV4-1	TRBJ2-7	ASSQRPGEASEQY
TRBV6-5	TRBJ2-1	ASRLDRGEYNEQF
TRBV24-1	TRBJ1-1	ATSDRGGEAF
TRBV2	TRBJ2-1	ASDFPDRDRANNEQF
TRBV7-8	TRBJ1-1	ASSLAQQANSEAF